This record concerns one TCR beta chain sequence. Its antigen is as yet unknown. This sample is drawn from a study of early T cells in non-severe SARS-CoV-2 infection. Study overall: Sequencing used unsorted whole-blood bulk RNA, so chains lack pairing. Study results and caveats: Matching results from VDJdb favored anti-spike CD8 responses, leaving private and CD4 specificities undetected.

Unique molecular identifier tags were affixed to discrete cDNA molecules. TCRdb re-analysed the 5' RACE reads in MiXCR, keeping a single row per CDR3 protein. Among tens of thousands of distinct CDR3 sequences listed, about 8.9% were seen once. The CDR3 sequence is 17 residues long. Germline values: CDR1 MNHEY, CDR2 SVGEGT. V lost 2 bases and J 3 bases, leaving 17 bases between the germline ends. This rearrangement joins TRBV6-2 or TRBV6-3 to TRBJ2-1, with D maybe TRBD2 (6 bases). The sequenced sample consisted of whole blood. The TCR sequence derives from an adult who was a healthcare worker with PCR-confirmed SARS-CoV-2 infection or an uninfected control (not recorded which). CDR3 residues: CASSYHIRREDYNEQFF. The CDR3 nucleotides are TGTGCCAGCAGTTACCACATTAGGAGGGAGGACTACAATGAGCAGTTCTTC.